This TCR beta chain appears in the sequencing data of a study of blood T cell repertoires in COVID-19. Profiled with immunoSEQ multiplex PCR; TCRdb holds only in-frame clones, not every one. The sample consists of around 90,000 clones, 85% to 90% of them appearing once. Seattle patients were enrolled while actively infected and followed longitudinally. Germline values: CDR1 SEHNR, CDR2 FQNEAQ (reference sequence). V was clipped by 1 base and J by 1 base; unmatched bases: 3. The CDR3 spans 16 residues. The rearrangement links TRBV7-9 to TRBJ2-1; TRBD2 matches at 8 bases. The receptor comes from a man in his fifties or sixties with COVID-19, enrolled during active disease. The sample comprised peripheral blood. The CDR3 protein is CASSLEGGGSYNEQFF. The CDR3 bases are TGTGCCAGCAGCTTAGAGGGCGGGGGGTCCTACAATGAGCAGTTCTTC.